The rows below give T cell receptor beta chains drawn from one sample of a study of sequential checkpoint blockade in melanoma. Generated by immunoSEQ multiplex PCR, the TCRdb table keeps only in-frame clones and is missing some. This sample has under 2,500 clones; 20% occur once, and the top ten carry approximately 19%. The sequenced sample was tumor tissue (inferred from file names), obtained from a patient given nivolumab and ipilimumab in sequence. The receptors were sampled from a human donor with melanoma. Each CDR3 is given with its conserved first and last residue. Fields, in order: clone size, V gene, D gene, J gene, CDR3 protein, CDR3 DNA. The D gene is left open where the match is weak. Size is omitted from some rows. Given values are once, few, many or a class for expanded clones.

clone size: once
V gene: TRBV5-1
D gene: NA
J gene: TRBJ2-2
CDR3 protein: CASSLVGGKTGELFF
CDR3 DNA: TGCGCCAGCAGCTTGGTGGGCGGGAAGACCGGGGAGCTGTTTTTT

clone size: NA
V gene: TRBV30
D gene: TRBD2
J gene: TRBJ2-1
CDR3 protein: CAWSFSGGANEQFF
CDR3 DNA: TGTGCCTGGAGTTTCAGCGGGGGGGCCAATGAGCAGTTCTTC

clone size: NA
V gene: TRBV28
D gene: NA
J gene: TRBJ1-4
CDR3 protein: CASSLGGSEKLFF
CDR3 DNA: TGTGCCAGCAGTCTCGGGGGGAGTGAAAAACTGTTTTTT

clone size: NA
V gene: TRBV6-8
D gene: NA
J gene: TRBJ1-2
CDR3 protein: CASSTYTDGYGYTF
CDR3 DNA: TGTGCCAGCAGTACCTACACCGACGGTTATGGCTACACCTTC

clone size: few
V gene: TRBV19
D gene: NA
J gene: TRBJ2-1
CDR3 protein: CASSIIGLGRNEQFF
CDR3 DNA: TGTGCCAGTAGTATTATAGGGCTCGGCAGGAATGAGCAGTTCTTC

clone size: few
V gene: TRBV28
D gene: TRBD1
J gene: TRBJ1-5
CDR3 protein: CASKSPGQGQPQHF
CDR3 DNA: TGTGCCAGCAAATCCCCGGGACAGGGCCAGCCCCAGCATTTT

clone size: NA
V gene: TRBV28
D gene: NA
J gene: TRBJ1-3
CDR3 protein: CASSSVGGSGNTIYF
CDR3 DNA: TGTGCCAGCAGTTCGGTCGGGGGCTCTGGAAACACCATATATTTT

clone size: few
V gene: TRBV6-8
D gene: NA
J gene: TRBJ2-3
CDR3 protein: CASWDGQYSTDTQYF
CDR3 DNA: TGTGCCAGCTGGGACGGACAGTATTCCACAGATACGCAGTATTTT

clone size: NA
V gene: TRBV18
D gene: NA
J gene: TRBJ1-5
CDR3 protein: CASSGQPGKSAQHF
CDR3 DNA: TGTGCCAGTTCTGGACAGCCAGGTAAATCAGCCCAGCATTTT

clone size: NA
V gene: TRBV5-1
D gene: NA
J gene: TRBJ2-5
CDR3 protein: CASRPRLQGLETQYF
CDR3 DNA: TGCGCCAGCAGGCCTCGTCTACAGGGTTTGGAGACCCAGTACTTC

clone size: few
V gene: TRBV28
D gene: TRBD2
J gene: TRBJ2-3
CDR3 protein: CASSFSASGRGTDTQYF
CDR3 DNA: TGTGCCAGCAGTTTTTCAGCTAGCGGGAGGGGTACAGATACGCAGTATTTT

clone size: NA
V gene: TRBV28
D gene: NA
J gene: TRBJ1-5
CDR3 protein: CASSDRPNQPQHF
CDR3 DNA: TGTGCCAGCTCCGACAGGCCCAATCAGCCCCAGCATTTT

clone size: medium-sized
V gene: TRBV9
D gene: NA
J gene: TRBJ1-6
CDR3 protein: CASTVKGAPLHF
CDR3 DNA: TGTGCCAGCACTGTCAAGGGAGCACCCCTCCACTTT

clone size: few
V gene: TRBV6-8
D gene: NA
J gene: TRBJ1-2
CDR3 protein: CASSVGGDYGYTF
CDR3 DNA: TGTGCCAGCAGTGTGGGGGGGGACTATGGCTACACCTTC

clone size: NA
V gene: TRBV6-8
D gene: NA
J gene: TRBJ1-3
CDR3 protein: CASSYSGRWSGNTIYF
CDR3 DNA: TGTGCCAGCAGTTACTCAGGGAGATGGTCCGGAAACACCATATATTTT

clone size: medium-sized
V gene: TRBV6-8
D gene: TRBD1
J gene: TRBJ1-2
CDR3 protein: CAVRDSNYGYTF
CDR3 DNA: TGTGCCGTCCGGGACAGTAACTATGGCTACACCTTC

clone size: NA
V gene: TRBV28
D gene: NA
J gene: TRBJ2-7
CDR3 protein: CASSLIGYEQYF
CDR3 DNA: TGTGCCAGCAGTTTAATAGGGTACGAGCAGTACTTC

clone size: NA
V gene: TRBV6-8
D gene: TRBD2
J gene: TRBJ2-4
CDR3 protein: CASCQTSGGKNIQYF
CDR3 DNA: TGTGCCAGCTGTCAGACTAGCGGGGGCAAAAACATTCAGTACTTC

clone size: NA
V gene: TRBV18
D gene: TRBD2
J gene: TRBJ2-7
CDR3 protein: CASSPSRTSGGYEQYF
CDR3 DNA: TGTGCCAGCTCACCTAGTCGGACTAGCGGGGGCTACGAGCAGTACTTC

clone size: NA
V gene: TRBV6-8
D gene: TRBD2
J gene: TRBJ2-2
CDR3 protein: CASIRLAGGNTGELFF
CDR3 DNA: TGTGCCAGCATCCGACTAGCGGGGGGAAACACCGGGGAGCTGTTTTTT

clone size: NA
V gene: TRBV18
D gene: NA
J gene: TRBJ1-5
CDR3 protein: CASSPFSGDNQPQHF
CDR3 DNA: TGTGCCAGCTCACCCTTCTCAGGGGACAATCAGCCCCAGCATTTT

clone size: medium-sized
V gene: TRBV4-1
D gene: TRBD1
J gene: TRBJ2-5
CDR3 protein: CASSNRQGGPETQYF
CDR3 DNA: TGCGCCAGCAGCAACCGACAGGGCGGACCAGAGACCCAGTACTTC

clone size: NA
V gene: TRBV19
D gene: TRBD1
J gene: TRBJ1-4
CDR3 protein: CASRILGTGGQFGKLFF
CDR3 DNA: TGTGCCAGTAGGATACTGGGGACAGGGGGCCAGTTTGGAAAACTGTTTTTT

clone size: large
V gene: TRBV30
D gene: NA
J gene: TRBJ1-2
CDR3 protein: CAWTPPLRGGYGYTF
CDR3 DNA: TGTGCCTGGACTCCCCCATTGAGGGGGGGCTATGGCTACACCTTC

clone size: NA
V gene: TRBV5-1
D gene: TRBD2
J gene: TRBJ2-3
CDR3 protein: CASSPGGGPDTQYF
CDR3 DNA: TGCGCCAGCAGCCCCGGGGGGGGTCCGGATACGCAGTATTTT

clone size: many
V gene: TRBV11-3
D gene: TRBD1
J gene: TRBJ2-6
CDR3 protein: CASSHPTGRGSGANVLTF
CDR3 DNA: TGTGCCAGCAGCCACCCGACAGGGCGCGGGTCTGGGGCCAACGTCCTGACTTTC

clone size: few
V gene: TRBV14
D gene: NA
J gene: TRBJ1-1
CDR3 protein: CASSQREPAFF
CDR3 DNA: TGTGCCAGCAGCCAGAGGGAACCAGCTTTCTTT

clone size: NA
V gene: TRBV6-8
D gene: NA
J gene: TRBJ1-1
CDR3 protein: CASSYWAGMNTEAFF
CDR3 DNA: TGTGCCAGCAGTTATTGGGCAGGAATGAACACTGAAGCTTTCTTT

clone size: NA
V gene: TRBV19
D gene: NA
J gene: TRBJ1-1
CDR3 protein: CASSFRASKHTEAFF
CDR3 DNA: TGTGCCAGTAGTTTTAGAGCCAGCAAGCACACTGAAGCTTTCTTT

clone size: medium-sized
V gene: TRBV11-3
D gene: TRBD1
J gene: TRBJ1-1
CDR3 protein: CASSPRGWGDEAFF
CDR3 DNA: TGTGCCAGCAGCCCCAGGGGGTGGGGGGATGAAGCTTTCTTT

clone size: NA
V gene: TRBV15
D gene: NA
J gene: TRBJ1-5
CDR3 protein: CATSRLQDNQPQHF
CDR3 DNA: TGTGCCACCAGCAGACTACAGGACAATCAGCCCCAGCATTTT

clone size: large
V gene: TRBV11-3
D gene: NA
J gene: TRBJ1-3
CDR3 protein: CASSPQLVSGNTIYF
CDR3 DNA: TGTGCCAGCAGCCCACAGCTAGTCTCTGGAAACACCATATATTTT

clone size: NA
V gene: TRBV19
D gene: TRBD1
J gene: TRBJ1-2
CDR3 protein: CASSRDRQGAGYTF
CDR3 DNA: TGTGCCAGTAGTAGAGATCGACAGGGGGCGGGCTACACCTTC

clone size: NA
V gene: TRBV28
D gene: NA
J gene: TRBJ2-7
CDR3 protein: CASLGGGPYEQYF
CDR3 DNA: TGTGCCAGCTTAGGGGGAGGGCCCTACGAGCAGTACTTC

clone size: medium-sized
V gene: TRBV11-3
D gene: TRBD1
J gene: TRBJ2-2
CDR3 protein: CASSPGQGLAGELFF
CDR3 DNA: TGTGCCAGCAGCCCGGGACAGGGGTTGGCCGGGGAGCTGTTTTTT